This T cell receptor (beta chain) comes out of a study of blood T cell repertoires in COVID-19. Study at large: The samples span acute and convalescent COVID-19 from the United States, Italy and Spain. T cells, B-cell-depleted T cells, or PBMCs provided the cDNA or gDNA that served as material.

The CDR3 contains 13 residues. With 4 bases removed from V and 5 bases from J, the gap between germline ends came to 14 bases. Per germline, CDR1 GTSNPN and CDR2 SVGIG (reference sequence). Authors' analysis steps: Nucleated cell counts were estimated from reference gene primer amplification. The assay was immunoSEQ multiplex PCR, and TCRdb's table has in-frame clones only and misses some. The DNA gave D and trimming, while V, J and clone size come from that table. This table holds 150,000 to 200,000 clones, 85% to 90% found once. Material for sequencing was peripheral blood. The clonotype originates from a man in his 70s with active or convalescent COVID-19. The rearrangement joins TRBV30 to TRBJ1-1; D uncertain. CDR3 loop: CAWKAISGTEAFF. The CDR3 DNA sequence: TGTGCCTGGAAGGCCATTTCGGGGACTGAAGCTTTCTTT.